These T cell receptor beta chains were read from a single sample in a study of blood T cell repertoires in COVID-19. Sequencing used immunoSEQ multiplex PCR; TCRdb keeps in-frame clones, though not all of them. The sample consists of more than 400,000 clones, 80% to 90% of them appearing once. The sample comprised peripheral blood. The receptors come from a human donor in a cohort sampled during active COVID-19. Both conserved end residues are part of each CDR3. The D gene is left open where the match is weak. Clone size is shown for a subset of rows, as once, few, many or a class of expanded clone.

>TRBJ2-7|-|few|TRBV28
CASSPGTPIVQYF
TGTGCCAGCAGCCCCGGGACACCTATTGTGCAGTACTTC
>TRBJ1-2|TRBD1|-|TRBV28
CASSPGTGQYGYTF
TGTGCCAGCAGTCCCGGGACAGGGCAGTATGGCTACACCTTC
>TRBJ2-4|-|-|TRBV9
CASSLGMGAQNIQYF
TGTGCCAGCAGCCTAGGGATGGGGGCCCAAAACATTCAGTACTTC
>TRBJ1-2|TRBD1|-|TRBV9
CASSGTGGYTF
TGTGCCAGCAGCGGGACAGGAGGCTACACCTTC
>TRBJ1-6|-|-|TRBV19
CASSKGDNSPLHF
TGTGCCAGTAGTAAGGGGGACAATTCACCCCTCCACTTT
>TRBJ1-5|-|-|TRBV6-6
CASSYGLNQPQHF
TGTGCCAGCAGTTACGGGCTCAATCAGCCCCAGCATTTT
>TRBJ1-1|-|-|TRBV12-3/TRBV12-4
CASTWTANTEAFF
TGTGCCAGCACTTGGACAGCGAACACTGAAGCTTTCTTT
>TRBJ2-3|-|-|TRBV12-3/TRBV12-4
CASQEDPDTQYF
TGTGCCAGTCAGGAGGACCCAGATACGCAGTATTTT
>TRBJ1-1|-|-|TRBV6-5
CASSYNSWTEAFF
TGTGCCAGCAGTTACAACAGTTGGACTGAAGCTTTCTTT
>TRBJ1-3|-|-|TRBV15
CATSTQALSSGNTIYF
TGTGCCACCAGCACTCAGGCCTTGAGCTCTGGAAACACCATATATTTT
>TRBJ1-2|-|once|TRBV19
CASSIQDTYGYTF
TGTGCCAGTAGTATCCAGGACACCTATGGCTACACCTTC
>TRBJ2-2|TRBD2|-|TRBV9
CASSVGLAATGASTGELFF
TGTGCCAGCAGCGTCGGACTAGCGGCCACGGGGGCGAGCACCGGGGAGCTGTTTTTT
>TRBJ1-2|-|-|TRBV28
CASTLLEGMGNGYTF
TGTGCCAGCACCCTATTGGAGGGGATGGGGAATGGCTACACCTTC
>TRBJ1-1|-|once|TRBV11-2
CASSLGGGTTEAFF
TGTGCCAGCAGCTTAGGAGGGGGTACCACTGAAGCTTTCTTT
>TRBJ1-3|TRBD1|-|TRBV7-9
CASSRLTGSGNTIYF
TGTGCCAGCAGCCGCCTGACAGGGTCTGGAAACACCATATATTTT
>TRBJ1-2|TRBD1|-|TRBV30
CACPPGTGPYGYTF
TGTGCCTGCCCTCCCGGGACAGGCCCTTATGGCTACACCTTC
>TRBJ1-2|TRBD1|-|TRBV6-5
CASSDGTGVRGYTF
TGTGCCAGCAGCGACGGGACAGGGGTTCGGGGCTACACCTTC
>TRBJ1-5|-|-|TRBV19
CASSIGYDRHSNQPQHF
TGTGCCAGTAGTATAGGTTACGACAGGCATAGCAATCAGCCCCAGCATTTT
>TRBJ1-1|-|-|TRBV28
CASSSAVNGGETEAFF
TGTGCCAGCAGCTCAGCCGTGAATGGAGGGGAAACTGAAGCTTTCTTT
>TRBJ1-1|-|-|TRBV28
CASSLQGPNTEAFF
TGTGCCAGCAGTTTACAGGGGCCGAACACTGAAGCTTTCTTT
>TRBJ2-7|TRBD1|-|TRBV4-2
CASSLMGQGIRESYEQYF
TGTGCCAGCAGCCTTATGGGACAGGGCATTCGTGAGAGCTACGAGCAGTACTTC
>TRBJ1-1|-|-|TRBV29-1
CSVEDRGGNTEAFF
TGCAGCGTTGAAGATCGGGGGGGTAACACTGAAGCTTTCTTT
>TRBJ2-3|TRBD1|-|TRBV19
CASSTTGGSTDTQYF
TGTGCCAGTAGTACGACAGGGGGGAGCACAGATACGCAGTATTTT
>TRBJ2-2|-|once|TRBV7-8
CASSLKTRSGTGKPGLNTGELFF
TGTGCCAGCAGCCTCAAAACGAGGTCAGGAACCGGAAAGCCGGGACTGAACACCGGGGAGCTGTTTTTT
>TRBJ2-7|-|-|TRBV18
CASSFQGFLDEQYF
TGTGCCAGCTCGTTCCAGGGTTTCCTCGACGAGCAGTACTTC
>TRBJ1-2|TRBD1|-|TRBV6-5
CASRPDRGIYGYTF
TGTGCCAGCAGACCCGACAGGGGGATTTATGGCTACACCTTC
>TRBJ2-1|-|-|TRBV7-2
CASSLLNGRVEQGQFF
TGTGCCAGCAGCTTACTCAACGGCAGGGTGGAACAGGGCCAGTTCTTC
>TRBJ2-4|-|-|TRBV9
CASSVLDENIQYF
TGTGCCAGCAGCGTGCTAGACGAAAACATTCAGTACTTC
>TRBJ2-3|-|-|TRBV28
CASSLGLAPSTDTQYF
TGTGCCAGCAGTTTAGGGCTAGCCCCTAGCACAGATACGCAGTATTTT
>TRBJ2-3|TRBD2|-|TRBV10-3
CAIAKTSGTTDTQYF
TGTGCCATTGCTAAGACTAGCGGGACAACAGATACGCAGTATTTT
>TRBJ2-1|-|-|TRBV7-3
CASSESAIVGGDEQFF
TGTGCCAGCAGCGAATCCGCGATAGTGGGAGGAGACGAGCAGTTCTTC
>TRBJ1-2|TRBD1|-|TRBV30
CAWSVDEWTGRTF
TGTGCCTGGAGTGTCGACGAATGGACAGGCCGGACCTTC
>TRBJ1-2|-|-|TRBV19
CASSLDMKRDKPGYTF
TGTGCCAGTAGTTTGGACATGAAACGGGACAAACCCGGCTACACCTTC
>TRBJ2-1|-|-|TRBV6-1
CASSEGRGTYNEQFF
TGTGCCAGCAGTGAGGGCAGGGGAACCTACAATGAGCAGTTCTTC
>TRBJ2-1|TRBD2|-|TRBV7-3
CASSWGLAGYNEQFF
TGTGCCAGCAGCTGGGGACTAGCGGGTTACAATGAGCAGTTCTTC
>TRBJ2-5|TRBD1|-|TRBV5-6
CASSGDRGQETQYF
TGTGCCAGCAGCGGAGACAGGGGCCAAGAGACCCAGTACTTC
>TRBJ1-2|-|-|TRBV3-1/TRBV3-2
CASSQDNRERYGYTF
TGTGCCAGCAGCCAAGATAACAGGGAAAGGTATGGCTACACCTTC
>TRBJ2-7|TRBD1|once|TRBV11-2
CASSLNELLGQGSYEQYF
TGTGCCAGCAGCTTGAACGAGCTGCTGGGACAGGGCTCCTACGAGCAGTACTTC
>TRBJ2-7|TRBD2|-|TRBV19
CASSLHRGGGSTEQYF
TGTGCCAGTAGTCTGCATCGTGGGGGGGGGAGCACCGAGCAGTACTTC
>TRBJ2-2|TRBD1|few|TRBV27
CASSLEPGGDTGELFF
TGTGCCAGCAGTTTAGAGCCAGGGGGTGACACCGGGGAGCTGTTTTTT
>TRBJ2-2|-|-|TRBV5-1
CASSLAVGDVPGELFF
TGCGCCAGCAGCTTGGCCGTGGGAGATGTGCCCGGGGAGCTGTTTTTT
>TRBJ2-3|-|-|TRBV27
CASCTQGTDTQYF
TGTGCCAGCTGTACACAGGGAACAGATACGCAGTATTTT
>TRBJ2-1|TRBD2|-|TRBV29-1
CSVGGTSGRASYNEQFF
TGCAGCGTTGGGGGGACTAGCGGGAGGGCCTCCTACAATGAGCAGTTCTTC
>TRBJ1-1|-|-|TRBV29-1
CSVEEQTNTEAFF
TGCAGCGTTGAAGAACAGACGAACACTGAAGCTTTCTTT
>TRBJ2-7|-|-|TRBV18
CASSPGQGTYEQYF
TGTGCCAGCTCACCAGGGCAGGGAACCTACGAGCAGTACTTC
>TRBJ1-4|-|-|TRBV6-5
CASSLEGLNEKLFF
TGTGCCAGCAGTCTGGAGGGACTTAATGAAAAACTGTTTTTT
>TRBJ2-3|-|-|TRBV5-1
CASSPGIGRFPSTDTQYF
TGCGCCAGCAGCCCGGGGATCGGACGTTTCCCTAGCACAGATACGCAGTATTTT
>TRBJ1-3|TRBD1|-|TRBV27
CANATTSFPGQRDLQPSGNTIYF
TGTGCCAACGCGACCACATCATTCCCGGGACAGCGAGACCTCCAACCTTCTGGAAACACCATATATTTT
>TRBJ1-1|-|-|TRBV5-1
CASSLSGGTTEAFF
TGCGCCAGCAGCTTGTCCGGGGGGACCACTGAAGCTTTCTTT
>TRBJ1-1|TRBD1|-|TRBV5-1
CASSETGTENTEAFF
TGCGCCAGCAGCGAAACCGGGACAGAGAACACTGAAGCTTTCTTT
>TRBJ1-1|TRBD1|-|TRBV4-3
CASSQGHRGTNTEAFF
TGCGCCAGCAGCCAAGGTCACAGGGGAACGAACACTGAAGCTTTCTTT
>TRBJ2-5|TRBD1|-|TRBV25-1
CAHEGLDRGQETQYF
TGTGCCCATGAGGGCCTCGACAGGGGCCAAGAGACCCAGTACTTC
>TRBJ2-5|-|-|TRBV30
CAWSVQLRETQYF
TGTGCCTGGAGTGTACAGTTAAGGGAGACCCAGTACTTC
>TRBJ1-2|TRBD1|-|TRBV7-9
CASSPRDRATYGYTF
TGTGCCAGCAGCCCCCGGGACAGGGCCACCTATGGCTACACCTTC
>TRBJ1-6|-|few|TRBV28
CASASRGREPLHF
TGTGCCAGCGCTTCCCGAGGGCGGGAACCCCTCCACTTT
>TRBJ1-1|TRBD1|-|TRBV9
CASSVQTGTNTEAFF
TGTGCCAGCAGCGTCCAGACAGGGACGAACACTGAAGCTTTCTTT
>TRBJ2-3|-|-|TRBV2
CASRIGGADTQYF
TGTGCCAGCAGAATAGGGGGGGCAGATACGCAGTATTTT
>TRBJ2-7|-|-|TRBV28
CASSFSEGSYEQYF
TGTGCCAGCAGTTTCTCGGAGGGGTCTTACGAGCAGTACTTC
>TRBJ2-7|TRBD1|-|TRBV5-6
CASSRSDILQGIISYEQYF
TGTGCCAGCAGCCGATCGGATATACTACAGGGGATCATCTCCTACGAGCAGTACTTC
>TRBJ2-3|TRBD1|-|TRBV7-7
CASSLGQGITDTQYF
TGTGCTAGCAGCCTGGGACAGGGGATCACAGATACGCAGTATTTT